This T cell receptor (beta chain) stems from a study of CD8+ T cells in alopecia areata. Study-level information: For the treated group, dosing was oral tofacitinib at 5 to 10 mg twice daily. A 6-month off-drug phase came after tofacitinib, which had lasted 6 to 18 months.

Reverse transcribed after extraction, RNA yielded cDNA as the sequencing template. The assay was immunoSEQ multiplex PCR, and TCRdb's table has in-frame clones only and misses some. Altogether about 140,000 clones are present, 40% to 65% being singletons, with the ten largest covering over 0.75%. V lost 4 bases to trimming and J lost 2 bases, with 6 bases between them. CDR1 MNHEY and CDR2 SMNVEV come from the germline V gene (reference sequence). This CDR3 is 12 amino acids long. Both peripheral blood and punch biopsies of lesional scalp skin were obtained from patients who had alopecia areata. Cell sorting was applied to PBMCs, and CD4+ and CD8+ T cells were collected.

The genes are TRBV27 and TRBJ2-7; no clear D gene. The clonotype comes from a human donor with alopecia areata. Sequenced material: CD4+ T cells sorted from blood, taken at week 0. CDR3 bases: TGTGCCAGCAGTTCTCAAACCTACGAGCAGTACTTC. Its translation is CASSSQTYEQYF.